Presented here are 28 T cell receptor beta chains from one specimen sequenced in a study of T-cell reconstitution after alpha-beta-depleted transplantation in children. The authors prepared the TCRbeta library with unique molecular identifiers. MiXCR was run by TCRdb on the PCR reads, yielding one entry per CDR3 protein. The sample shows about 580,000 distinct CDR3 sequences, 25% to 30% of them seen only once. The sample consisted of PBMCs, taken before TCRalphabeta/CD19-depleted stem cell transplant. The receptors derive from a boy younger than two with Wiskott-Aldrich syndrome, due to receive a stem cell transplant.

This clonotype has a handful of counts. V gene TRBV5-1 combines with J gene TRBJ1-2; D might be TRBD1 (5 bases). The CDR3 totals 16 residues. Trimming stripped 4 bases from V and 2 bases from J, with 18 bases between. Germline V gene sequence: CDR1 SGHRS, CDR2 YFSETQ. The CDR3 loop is CASSLSGAAGNYGYTF. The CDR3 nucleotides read TGCGCCAGCAGCCTGAGCGGGGCGGCAGGGAACTATGGCTACACCTTC.

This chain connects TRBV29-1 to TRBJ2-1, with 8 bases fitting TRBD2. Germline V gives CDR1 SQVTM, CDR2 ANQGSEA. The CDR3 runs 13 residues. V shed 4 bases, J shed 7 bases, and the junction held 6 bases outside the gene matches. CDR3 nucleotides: TGCAGCGTTGTTTCGGGAGGGCCTAATGAGCAGTTCTTC. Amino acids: CSVVSGGPNEQFF.

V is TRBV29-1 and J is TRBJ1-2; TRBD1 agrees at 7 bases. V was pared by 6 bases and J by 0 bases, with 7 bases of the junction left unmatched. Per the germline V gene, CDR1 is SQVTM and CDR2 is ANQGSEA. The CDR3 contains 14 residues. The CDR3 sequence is CSVTAGQSNYGYTF. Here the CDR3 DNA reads TGCAGCGTAACCGCGGGACAGTCTAACTATGGCTACACCTTC. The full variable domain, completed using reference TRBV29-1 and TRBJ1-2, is SAVISQKPSRDICQRGTSLTIQCQVDSQVTMMFWYRQQPGQSLTLIATANQGSEATYESGFVIDKFPISRPNLTFSTLTVSNMSPEDSSIYLCSVTAGQSNYGYTFGSGTRLTVV.

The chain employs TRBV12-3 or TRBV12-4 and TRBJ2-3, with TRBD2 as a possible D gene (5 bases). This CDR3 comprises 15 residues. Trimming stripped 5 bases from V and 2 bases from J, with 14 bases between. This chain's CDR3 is CASSLYTSITDTQYF. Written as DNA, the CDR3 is TGTGCCAGCAGTCTCTACACTAGTATCACAGATACGCAGTATTTT.

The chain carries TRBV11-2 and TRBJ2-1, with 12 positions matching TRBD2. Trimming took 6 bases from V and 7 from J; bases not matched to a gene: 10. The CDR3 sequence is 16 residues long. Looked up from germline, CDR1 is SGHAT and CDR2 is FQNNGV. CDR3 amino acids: CASRARTSGNWNEQFF. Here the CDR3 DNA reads TGTGCCAGCAGGGCCCGGACTAGCGGGAACTGGAATGAGCAGTTCTTC. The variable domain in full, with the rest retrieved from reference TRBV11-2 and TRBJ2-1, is EAGVAQSPRYKIIEKRQSVAFWCNPISGHATLYWYQQILGQGPKLLIQFQNNGVVDDSQLPKDRFSAERLKGVDSTLKIQPAKLEDSAVYLCASRARTSGNWNEQFFGPGTRLTVL.

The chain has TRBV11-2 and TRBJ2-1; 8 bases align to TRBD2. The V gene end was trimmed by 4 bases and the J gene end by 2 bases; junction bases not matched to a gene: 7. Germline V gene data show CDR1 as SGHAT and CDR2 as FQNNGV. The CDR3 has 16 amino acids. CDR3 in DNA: TGTGCCAGCAGCTCGTCGGGCGGGAGGCCCTACAATGAGCAGTTCTTC. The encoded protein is CASSSSGGRPYNEQFF.

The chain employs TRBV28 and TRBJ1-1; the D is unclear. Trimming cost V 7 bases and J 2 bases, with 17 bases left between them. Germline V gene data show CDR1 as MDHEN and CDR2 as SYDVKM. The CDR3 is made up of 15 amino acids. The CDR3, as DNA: TGTGCCAGCAAACCTTGGACGCGTACCAACACTGAAGCTTTCTTT. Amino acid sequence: CASKPWTRTNTEAFF.

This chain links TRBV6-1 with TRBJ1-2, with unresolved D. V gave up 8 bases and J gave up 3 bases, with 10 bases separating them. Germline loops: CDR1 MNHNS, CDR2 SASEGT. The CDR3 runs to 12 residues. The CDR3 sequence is CASSGSYYGYTF. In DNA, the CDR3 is TGTGCCAGCTCGGGTTCCTACTATGGCTACACCTTC.

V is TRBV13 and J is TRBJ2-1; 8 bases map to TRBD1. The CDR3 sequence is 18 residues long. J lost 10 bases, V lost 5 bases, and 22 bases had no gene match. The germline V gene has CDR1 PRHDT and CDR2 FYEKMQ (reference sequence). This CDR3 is CASSRGRGQGNRIAEQFF. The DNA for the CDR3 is TGTGCCAGCAGCAGGGGCAGGGGGCAAGGGAATAGGATAGCCGAGCAGTTCTTC.

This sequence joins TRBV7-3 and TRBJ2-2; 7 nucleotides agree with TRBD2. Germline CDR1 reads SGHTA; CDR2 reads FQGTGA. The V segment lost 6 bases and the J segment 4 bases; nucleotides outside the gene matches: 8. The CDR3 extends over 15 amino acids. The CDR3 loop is CASSPVGGSTGELFF. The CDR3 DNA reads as TGTGCCAGCAGTCCGGTCGGCGGGAGCACCGGGGAGCTGTTTTTT.

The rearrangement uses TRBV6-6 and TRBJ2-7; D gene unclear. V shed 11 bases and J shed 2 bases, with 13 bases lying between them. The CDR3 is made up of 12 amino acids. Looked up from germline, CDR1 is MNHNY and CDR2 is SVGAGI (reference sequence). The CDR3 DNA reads TGTGCCGCAGGCAGGTACCCCTACGAGCAGTACTTC. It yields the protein CAAGRYPYEQYF.

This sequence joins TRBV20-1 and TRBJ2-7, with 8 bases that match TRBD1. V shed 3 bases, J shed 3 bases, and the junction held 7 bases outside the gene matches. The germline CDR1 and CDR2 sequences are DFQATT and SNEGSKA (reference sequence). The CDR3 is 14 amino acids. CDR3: CSASKGQDLYEQYF. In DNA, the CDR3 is TGCAGTGCTAGTAAGGGACAGGATCTCTACGAGCAGTACTTC.

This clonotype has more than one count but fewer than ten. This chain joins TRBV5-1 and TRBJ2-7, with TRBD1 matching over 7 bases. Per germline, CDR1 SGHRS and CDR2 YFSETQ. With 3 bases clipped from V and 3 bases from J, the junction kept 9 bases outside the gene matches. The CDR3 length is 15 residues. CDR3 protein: CASSSGWGTVYEQYF. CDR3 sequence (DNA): TGCGCCAGCAGCTCCGGCTGGGGGACAGTCTACGAGCAGTACTTC.

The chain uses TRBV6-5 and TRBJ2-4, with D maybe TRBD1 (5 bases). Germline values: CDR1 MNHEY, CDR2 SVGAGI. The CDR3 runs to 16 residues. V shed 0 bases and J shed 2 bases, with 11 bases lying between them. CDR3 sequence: CASSYSQGSSKNIQYF. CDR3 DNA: TGTGCCAGCAGTTACTCGCAGGGCAGTTCCAAAAACATTCAGTACTTC.

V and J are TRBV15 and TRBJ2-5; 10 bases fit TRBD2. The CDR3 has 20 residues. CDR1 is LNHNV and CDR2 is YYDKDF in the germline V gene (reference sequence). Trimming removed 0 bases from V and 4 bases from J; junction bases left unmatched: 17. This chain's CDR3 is CATSRDTGGLAGDEGETQYF. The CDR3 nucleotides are TGTGCCACCAGCAGAGATACGGGTGGGCTAGCGGGAGATGAGGGAGAGACCCAGTACTTC.

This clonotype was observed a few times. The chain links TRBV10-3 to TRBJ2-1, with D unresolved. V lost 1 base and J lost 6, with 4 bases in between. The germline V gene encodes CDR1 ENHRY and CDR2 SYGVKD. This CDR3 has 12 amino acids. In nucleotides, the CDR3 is TGTGCCATCAGTGAGTTAGGCAATGAGCAGTTCTTC. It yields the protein CAISELGNEQFF.

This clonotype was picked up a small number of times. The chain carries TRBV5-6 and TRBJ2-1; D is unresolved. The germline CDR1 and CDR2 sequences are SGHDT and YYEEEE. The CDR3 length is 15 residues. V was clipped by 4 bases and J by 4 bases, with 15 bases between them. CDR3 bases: TGTGCCAGCAGCCCCGTGGAGTTTGGGTACAATGAGCAGTTCTTC. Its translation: CASSPVEFGYNEQFF.

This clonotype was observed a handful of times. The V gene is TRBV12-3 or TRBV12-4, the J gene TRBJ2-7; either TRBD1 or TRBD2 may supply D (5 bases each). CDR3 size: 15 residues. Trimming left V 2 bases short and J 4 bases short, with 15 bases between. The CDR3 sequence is CASSLSPGRVYEQYF. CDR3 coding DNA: TGTGCCAGCAGTTTAAGTCCGGGACGGGTATACGAGCAGTACTTC.

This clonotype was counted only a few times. The CDR3 nucleotides read TGCAGTGCTAGAGTGATTAGGGTCAATAGCTCCTACAATGAGCAGTTCTTC. This codes for CSARVIRVNSSYNEQFF. The rearrangement joins TRBV20-1 to TRBJ2-1, with D unresolved. The CDR3 runs to 17 residues. The ends were cut back, 1 base at V and 0 bases at J, with 16 bases in the middle. Looked up from germline, CDR1 is DFQATT and CDR2 is SNEGSKA (reference sequence).

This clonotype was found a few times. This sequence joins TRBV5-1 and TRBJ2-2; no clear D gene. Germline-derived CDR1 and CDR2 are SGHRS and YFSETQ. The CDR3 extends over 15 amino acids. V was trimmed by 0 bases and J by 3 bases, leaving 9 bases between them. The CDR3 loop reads CASSLAIMDTGELFF. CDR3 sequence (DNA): TGCGCCAGCAGCTTGGCGATAATGGACACCGGGGAGCTGTTTTTT. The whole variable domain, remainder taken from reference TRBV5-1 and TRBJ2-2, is KAGVTQTPRYLIKTRGQQVTLSCSPISGHRSVSWYQQTPGQGLQFLFEYFSETQRNKGNFPGRFSGRQFSNSRSEMNVSTLELGDSALYLCASSLAIMDTGELFFGEGSRLTVL.

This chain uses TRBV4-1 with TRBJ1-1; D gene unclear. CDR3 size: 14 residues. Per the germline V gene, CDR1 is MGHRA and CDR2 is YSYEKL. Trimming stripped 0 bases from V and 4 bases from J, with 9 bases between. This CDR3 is CASSQERRATEAFF. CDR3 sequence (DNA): TGCGCCAGCAGCCAAGAGCGGAGGGCCACTGAAGCTTTCTTT.

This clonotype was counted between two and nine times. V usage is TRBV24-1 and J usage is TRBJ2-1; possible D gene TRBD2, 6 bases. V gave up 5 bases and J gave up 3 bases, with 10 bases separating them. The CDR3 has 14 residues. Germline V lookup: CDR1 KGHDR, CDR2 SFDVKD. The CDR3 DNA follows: TGTGCCACCAGTGGAGGCGGGATCTACAATGAGCAGTTCTTC. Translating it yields CATSGGGIYNEQFF.

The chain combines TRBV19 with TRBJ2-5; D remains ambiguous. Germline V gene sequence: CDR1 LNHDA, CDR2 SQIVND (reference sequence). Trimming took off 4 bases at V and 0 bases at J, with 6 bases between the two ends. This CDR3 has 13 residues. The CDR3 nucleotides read TGTGCCAGTAGTACCCGATACCAAGAGACCCAGTACTTC. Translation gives CASSTRYQETQYF.

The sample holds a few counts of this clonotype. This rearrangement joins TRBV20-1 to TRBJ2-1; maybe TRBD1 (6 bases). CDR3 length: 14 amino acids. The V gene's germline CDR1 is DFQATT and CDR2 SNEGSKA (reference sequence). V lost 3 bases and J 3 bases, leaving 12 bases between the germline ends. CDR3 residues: CSARAGTNYNEQFF. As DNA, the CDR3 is TGCAGTGCTAGGGCCGGGACAAACTACAATGAGCAGTTCTTC.

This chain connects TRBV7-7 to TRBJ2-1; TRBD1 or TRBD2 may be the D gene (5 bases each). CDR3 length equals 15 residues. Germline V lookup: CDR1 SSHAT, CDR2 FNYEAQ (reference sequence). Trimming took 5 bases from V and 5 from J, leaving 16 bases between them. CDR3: CASSPGPGTNNEQFF. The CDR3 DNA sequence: TGTGCCAGCAGCCCGGGCCCCGGGACCAACAATGAGCAGTTCTTC.

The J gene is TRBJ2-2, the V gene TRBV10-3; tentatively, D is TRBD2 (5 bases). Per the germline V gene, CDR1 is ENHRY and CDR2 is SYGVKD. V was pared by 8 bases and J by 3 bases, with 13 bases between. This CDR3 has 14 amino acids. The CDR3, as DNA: TGTGCCATCTCCGGGATGGGAGACACCGGGGAGCTGTTTTTT. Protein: CAISGMGDTGELFF.

The CDR3 nucleotides read TGCGCCAGCAGCTTGAGTATAATAGCGGTGAACACCGGGGAGCTGTTTTTT. It specifies CASSLSIIAVNTGELFF. The rearrangement uses TRBV5-1 and TRBJ2-2; D is perhaps TRBD2 (6 bases). The CDR3 extends over 17 amino acids. Trimming cost V 1 base and J 1 base, with 14 bases left between them. Germline V gene lookup returns CDR1 SGHRS and CDR2 YFSETQ. The entire variable domain, with the rest obtained from reference TRBV5-1 and TRBJ2-2, is as follows: KAGVTQTPRYLIKTRGQQVTLSCSPISGHRSVSWYQQTPGQGLQFLFEYFSETQRNKGNFPGRFSGRQFSNSRSEMNVSTLELGDSALYLCASSLSIIAVNTGELFFGEGSRLTVL.

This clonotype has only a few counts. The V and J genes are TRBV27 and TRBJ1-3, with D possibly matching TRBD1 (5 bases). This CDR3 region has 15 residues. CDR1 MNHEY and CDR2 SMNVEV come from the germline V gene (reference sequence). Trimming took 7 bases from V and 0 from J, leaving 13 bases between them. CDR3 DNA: TGTGCCAGCATCGGGGCAGGCCACTCTGGAAACACCATATATTTT. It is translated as CASIGAGHSGNTIYF.